This T cell receptor beta chain appears in the sequencing data of a study of T cell changes during pregnancy in multiple sclerosis. The CDR3 is made up of 14 amino acids. Trimming took off 2 bases at V and 3 bases at J, with 8 bases between the two ends. Germline lookup yields CDR1 ENHRY and CDR2 SYGVKD. Profiled with immunoSEQ multiplex PCR; TCRdb holds only in-frame clones, not every one. The sample lists tens of thousands of clones, approximately 94% seen once, with over 1% in the top ten. The sequencing used peripheral blood, collected in the third trimester of pregnancy. The chain has TRBV10-3 and TRBJ1-5; D is ambiguous. The clonotype comes from a female donor with multiple sclerosis, enrolled in a pregnancy study. CDR3 protein: CAISEEGFNQPQHF. The CDR3 nucleotides read TGTGCCATCAGTGAGGAGGGTTTCAATCAGCCCCAGCATTTT.